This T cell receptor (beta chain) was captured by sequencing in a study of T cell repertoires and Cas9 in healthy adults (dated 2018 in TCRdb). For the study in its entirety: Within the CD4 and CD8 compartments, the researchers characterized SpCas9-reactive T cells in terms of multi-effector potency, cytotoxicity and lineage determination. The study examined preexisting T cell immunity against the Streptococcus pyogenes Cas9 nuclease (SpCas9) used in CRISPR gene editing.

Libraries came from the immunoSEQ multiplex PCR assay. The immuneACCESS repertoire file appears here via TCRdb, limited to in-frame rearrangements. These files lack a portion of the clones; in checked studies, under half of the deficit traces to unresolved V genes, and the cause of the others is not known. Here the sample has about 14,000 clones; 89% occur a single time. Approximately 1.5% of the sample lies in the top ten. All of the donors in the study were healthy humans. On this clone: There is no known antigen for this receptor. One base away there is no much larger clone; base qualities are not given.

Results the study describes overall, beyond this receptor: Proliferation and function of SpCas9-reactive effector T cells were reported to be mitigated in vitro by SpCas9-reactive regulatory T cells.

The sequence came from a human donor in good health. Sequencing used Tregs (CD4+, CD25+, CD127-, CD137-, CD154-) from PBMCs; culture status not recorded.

The DNA is TGTGCCAGTAGTACCCGACTAGACTCCCCGCGTGAGCAGTTCTTC. Its protein product is CASSTRLDSPREQFF. The sequence is built from TRBV19 and TRBJ2-1, and possibly TRBD2, on 6 matching bases. The trim is 4 bases for V and 9 bases for J, with a gap of 19 bases between the germline ends. CDR3 length: 15 amino acids, cysteine to phenylalanine. The CDR3 DNA has 45 bases and is translated from base 1. CDR1 is given as LNHDA and CDR2 as SQIVND, both from the germline V gene (reference sequence).